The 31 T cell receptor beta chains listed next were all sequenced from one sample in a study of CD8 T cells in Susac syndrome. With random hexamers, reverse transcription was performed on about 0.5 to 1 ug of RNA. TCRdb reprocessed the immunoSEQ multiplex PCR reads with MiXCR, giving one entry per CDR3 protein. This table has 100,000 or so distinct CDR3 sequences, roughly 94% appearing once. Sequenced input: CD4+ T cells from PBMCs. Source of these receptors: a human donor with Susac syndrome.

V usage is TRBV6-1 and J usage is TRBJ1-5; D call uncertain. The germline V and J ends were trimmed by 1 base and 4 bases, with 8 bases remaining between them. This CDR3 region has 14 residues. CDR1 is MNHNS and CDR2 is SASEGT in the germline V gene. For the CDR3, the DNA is TGTGCCAGCAGTGAAGGGGGTTTTAATCAGCCCCAGCATTTT. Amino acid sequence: CASSEGGFNQPQHF.

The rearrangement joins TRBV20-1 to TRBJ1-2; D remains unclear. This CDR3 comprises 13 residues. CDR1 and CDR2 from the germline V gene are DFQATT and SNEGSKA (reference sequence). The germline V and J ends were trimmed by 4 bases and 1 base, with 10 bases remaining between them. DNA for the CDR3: TGCAGTGCTACCGGCCCAGATAACTATGGCTACACCTTC. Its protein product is CSATGPDNYGYTF.

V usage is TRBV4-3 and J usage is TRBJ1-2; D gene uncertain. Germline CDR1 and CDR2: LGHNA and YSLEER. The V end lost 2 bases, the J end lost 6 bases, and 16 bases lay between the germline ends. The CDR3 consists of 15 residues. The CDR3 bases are TGCGCCAGCAGCCAAACCGCTGAGGGTGTCCATGGCTACACCTTC. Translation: CASSQTAEGVHGYTF.

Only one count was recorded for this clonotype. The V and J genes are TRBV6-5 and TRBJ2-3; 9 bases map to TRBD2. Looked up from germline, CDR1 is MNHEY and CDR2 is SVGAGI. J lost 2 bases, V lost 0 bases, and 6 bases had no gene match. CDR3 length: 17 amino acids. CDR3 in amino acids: CASSYSTVAGDTDTQYF. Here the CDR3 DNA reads TGTGCCAGCAGTTACTCGACCGTAGCGGGGGACACAGATACGCAGTATTTT.

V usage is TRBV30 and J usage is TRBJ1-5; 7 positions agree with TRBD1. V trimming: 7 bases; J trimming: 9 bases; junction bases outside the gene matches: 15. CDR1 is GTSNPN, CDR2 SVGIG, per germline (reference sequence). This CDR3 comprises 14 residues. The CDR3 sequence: CASQATTGHGPQHF. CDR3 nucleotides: TGTGCCTCCCAAGCTACGACAGGGCATGGGCCCCAGCATTTT. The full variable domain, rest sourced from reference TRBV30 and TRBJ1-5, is SQTIHQWPATLVQPVGSPLSLECTVEGTSNPNLYWYRQAAGRGLQLLFYSVGIGQISSEVPQNLSASRPQDRQFILSSKKLLLSDSGFYLCASQATTGHGPQHFGDGTRLSIL.

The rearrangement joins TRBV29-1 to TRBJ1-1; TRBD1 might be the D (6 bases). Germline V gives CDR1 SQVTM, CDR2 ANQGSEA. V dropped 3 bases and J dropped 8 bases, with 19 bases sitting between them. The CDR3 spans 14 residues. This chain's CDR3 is CSVDLPDSSAEAFF. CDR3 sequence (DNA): TGCAGCGTTGACCTACCGGACAGTAGCGCGGAAGCTTTCTTT. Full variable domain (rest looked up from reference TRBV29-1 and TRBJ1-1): SAVISQKPSRDICQRGTSLTIQCQVDSQVTMMFWYRQQPGQSLTLIATANQGSEATYESGFVIDKFPISRPNLTFSTLTVSNMSPEDSSIYLCSVDLPDSSAEAFFGQGTRLTVV.

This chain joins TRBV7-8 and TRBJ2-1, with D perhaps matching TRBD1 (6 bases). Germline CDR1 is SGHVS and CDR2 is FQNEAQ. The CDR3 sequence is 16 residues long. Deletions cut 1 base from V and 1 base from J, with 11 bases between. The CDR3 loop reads CASSLDRQGSYNEQFF. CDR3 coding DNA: TGTGCCAGCAGCTTAGATCGTCAGGGGTCCTACAATGAGCAGTTCTTC.

The DNA for the CDR3 is TGCGCCAGCAGCCGATCAGGGGTAGGCACAGATACGCAGTATTTT. This gives the protein CASSRSGVGTDTQYF. The chain is built from TRBV5-1 and TRBJ2-3; tentative D call: TRBD1 (6 bases). V was trimmed by 4 bases and J by 1 base, leaving 13 bases between them. The CDR3 totals 15 residues. CDR1 and CDR2 (germline): SGHRS, YFSETQ.

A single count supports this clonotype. CDR3 in amino acids: CASSLKSTGVDGYTF. The DNA for the CDR3 is TGTGCCAGCAGCTTAAAGTCGACAGGGGTAGATGGCTACACCTTC. The V and J genes are TRBV7-2 and TRBJ1-2, with 8 nucleotides matching TRBD1. The V and J ends lost 2 bases and 6 bases, in that order; junction bases with no gene match: 8. This CDR3 is built from 15 residues. Germline CDR1 SGHTA, CDR2 FQGNSA. The whole variable domain, filled in from reference TRBV7-2 and TRBJ1-2, reads GAGVSQSPSNKVTEKGKDVELRCDPISGHTALYWYRQSLGQGLEFLIYFQGNSAPDKSGLPSDRFSAERTGGSVSTLTIQRTQQEDSAVYLCASSLKSTGVDGYTFGSGTRLTVV.

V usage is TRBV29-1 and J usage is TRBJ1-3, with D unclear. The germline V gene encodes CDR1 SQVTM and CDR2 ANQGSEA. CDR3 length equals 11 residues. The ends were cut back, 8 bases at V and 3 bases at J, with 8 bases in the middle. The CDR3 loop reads CSFRGGNTIYF. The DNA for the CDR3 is TGCAGCTTTAGAGGTGGAAACACCATATATTTT.

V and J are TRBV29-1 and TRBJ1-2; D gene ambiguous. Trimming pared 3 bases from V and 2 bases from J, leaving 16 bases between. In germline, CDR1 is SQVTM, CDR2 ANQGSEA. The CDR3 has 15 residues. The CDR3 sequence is CSVEGQLDENYGYTF. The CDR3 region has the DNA TGCAGCGTTGAGGGTCAGTTGGACGAAAACTATGGCTACACCTTC.

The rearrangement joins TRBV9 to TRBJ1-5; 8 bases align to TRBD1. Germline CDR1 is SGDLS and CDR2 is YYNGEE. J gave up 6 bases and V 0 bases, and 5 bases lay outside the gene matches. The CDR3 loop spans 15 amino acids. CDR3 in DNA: TGTGCCAGCAGCGTAGATGGACAGGGAGTTCAGCCCCAGCATTTT. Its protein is CASSVDGQGVQPQHF.

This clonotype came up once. CDR3 sequence: CSAHRPGGTEAFF. The CDR3 nucleotides read TGCAGTGCTCACCGTCCGGGGGGGACTGAAGCTTTCTTT. V and J are TRBV20-1 and TRBJ1-1; a weak D match, TRBD1 (5 bases). V lost 5 bases to trimming and J lost 5 bases, with 15 bases between them. The CDR3 sequence is 13 residues long. CDR1 DFQATT and CDR2 SNEGSKA come from the germline V gene (reference sequence).

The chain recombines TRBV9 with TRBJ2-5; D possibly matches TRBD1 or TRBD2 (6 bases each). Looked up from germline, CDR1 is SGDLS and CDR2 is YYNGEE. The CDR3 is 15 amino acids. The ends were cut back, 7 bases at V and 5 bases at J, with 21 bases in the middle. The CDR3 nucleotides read TGTGCCAGCGGCCCAGGGGAGGCTGGGAGTGAGACCCAGTACTTC. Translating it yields CASGPGEAGSETQYF.

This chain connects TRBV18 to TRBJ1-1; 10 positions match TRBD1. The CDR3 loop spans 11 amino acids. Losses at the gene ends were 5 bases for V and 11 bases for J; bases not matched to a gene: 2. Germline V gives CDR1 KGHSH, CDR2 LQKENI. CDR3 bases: TGTGCCAGCTCATTGGGACAGGGGGCTTTCTTT. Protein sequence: CASSLGQGAFF.

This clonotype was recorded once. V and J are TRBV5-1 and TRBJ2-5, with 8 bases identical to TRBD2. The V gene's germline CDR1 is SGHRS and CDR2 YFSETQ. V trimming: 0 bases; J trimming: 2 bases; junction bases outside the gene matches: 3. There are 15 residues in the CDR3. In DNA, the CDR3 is TGCGCCAGCAGCTTGGAACTAGCGGCGCAAGAGACCCAGTACTTC. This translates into CASSLELAAQETQYF. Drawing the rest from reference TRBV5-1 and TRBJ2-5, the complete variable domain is KAGVTQTPRYLIKTRGQQVTLSCSPISGHRSVSWYQQTPGQGLQFLFEYFSETQRNKGNFPGRFSGRQFSNSRSEMNVSTLELGDSALYLCASSLELAAQETQYFGPGTRLLVL.

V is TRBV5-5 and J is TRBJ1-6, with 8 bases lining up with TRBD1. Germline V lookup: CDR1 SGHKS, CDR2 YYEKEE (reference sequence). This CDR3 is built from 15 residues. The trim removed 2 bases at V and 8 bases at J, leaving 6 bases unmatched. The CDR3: CASSLFDRGDSPLHF. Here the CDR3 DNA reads TGTGCCAGCAGCTTATTCGACAGGGGTGATTCACCCCTCCACTTT.

CDR3 nucleotide sequence: TGTGCCAGGGGATACTACGAGCAGTACTTC. It codes for CARGYYEQYF. V usage is TRBV27 and J usage is TRBJ2-7; D unresolved. Germline-derived CDR1 and CDR2 are MNHEY and SMNVEV (reference sequence). Trimming took 9 bases from V and 3 from J, leaving 6 bases between them. The CDR3 length is 10 residues.

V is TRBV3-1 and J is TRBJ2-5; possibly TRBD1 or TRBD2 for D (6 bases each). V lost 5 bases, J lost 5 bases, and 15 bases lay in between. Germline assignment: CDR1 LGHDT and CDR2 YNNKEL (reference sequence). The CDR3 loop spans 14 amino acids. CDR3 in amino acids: CASSKGGSEETQYF. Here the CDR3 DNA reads TGTGCCAGCAGCAAGGGGGGCAGTGAGGAGACCCAGTACTTC.

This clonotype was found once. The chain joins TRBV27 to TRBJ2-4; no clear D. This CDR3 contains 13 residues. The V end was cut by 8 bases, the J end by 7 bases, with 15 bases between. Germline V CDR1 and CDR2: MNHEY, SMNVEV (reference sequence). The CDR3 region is CASYNGPGNIQYF. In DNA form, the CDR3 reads TGTGCCAGCTATAACGGGCCCGGGAACATTCAGTACTTC.

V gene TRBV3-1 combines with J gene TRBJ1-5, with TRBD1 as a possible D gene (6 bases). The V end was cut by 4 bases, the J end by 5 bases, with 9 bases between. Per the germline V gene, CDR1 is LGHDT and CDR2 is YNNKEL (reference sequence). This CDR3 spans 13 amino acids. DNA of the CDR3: TGTGCCAGCAGCCTACAGGGTGATCAGCCCCAGCATTTT. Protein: CASSLQGDQPQHF.

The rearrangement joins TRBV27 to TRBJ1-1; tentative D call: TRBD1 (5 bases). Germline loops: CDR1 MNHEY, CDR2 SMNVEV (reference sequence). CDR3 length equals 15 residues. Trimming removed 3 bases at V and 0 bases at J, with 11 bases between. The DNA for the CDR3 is TGTGCCAGCAGTTTTTCAGGGACTATGAACACTGAAGCTTTCTTT. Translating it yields CASSFSGTMNTEAFF.

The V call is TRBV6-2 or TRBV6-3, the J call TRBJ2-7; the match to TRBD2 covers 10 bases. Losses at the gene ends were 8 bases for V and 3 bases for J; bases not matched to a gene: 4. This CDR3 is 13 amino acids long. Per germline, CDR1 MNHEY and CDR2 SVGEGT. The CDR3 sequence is CASLRTSGYEQYF. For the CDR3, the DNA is TGTGCCAGCCTAAGGACTAGCGGCTACGAGCAGTACTTC.

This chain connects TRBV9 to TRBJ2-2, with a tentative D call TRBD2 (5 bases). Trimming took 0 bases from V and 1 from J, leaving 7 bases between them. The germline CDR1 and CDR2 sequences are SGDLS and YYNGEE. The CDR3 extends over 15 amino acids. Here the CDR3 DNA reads TGTGCCAGCAGCGTAGTCGGAGGGAACACCGGGGAGCTGTTTTTT. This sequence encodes CASSVVGGNTGELFF.

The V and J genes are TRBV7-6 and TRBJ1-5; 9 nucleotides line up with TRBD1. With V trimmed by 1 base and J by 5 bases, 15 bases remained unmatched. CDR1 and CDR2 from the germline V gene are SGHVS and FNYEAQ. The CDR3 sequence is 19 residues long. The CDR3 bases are TGTGCCAGCAGCTTAGAGGGAGTTCCGGGACAGGGATCCCATCAGCCCCAGCATTTT. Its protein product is CASSLEGVPGQGSHQPQHF.

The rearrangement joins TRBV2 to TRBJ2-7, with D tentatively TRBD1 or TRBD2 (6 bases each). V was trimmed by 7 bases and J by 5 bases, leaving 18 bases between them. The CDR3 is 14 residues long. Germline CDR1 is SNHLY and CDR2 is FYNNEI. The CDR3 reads CASTQGLGGNEQYF. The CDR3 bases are TGTGCCAGCACCCAGGGGTTGGGGGGCAACGAGCAGTACTTC.

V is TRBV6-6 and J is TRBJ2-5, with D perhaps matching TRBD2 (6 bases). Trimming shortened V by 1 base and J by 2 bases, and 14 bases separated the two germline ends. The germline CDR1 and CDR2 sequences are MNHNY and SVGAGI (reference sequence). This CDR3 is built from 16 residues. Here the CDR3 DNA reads TGTGCCAGCAGTTACTTTTCGGGACTGCGGCAAGAGACCCAGTACTTC. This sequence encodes CASSYFSGLRQETQYF.

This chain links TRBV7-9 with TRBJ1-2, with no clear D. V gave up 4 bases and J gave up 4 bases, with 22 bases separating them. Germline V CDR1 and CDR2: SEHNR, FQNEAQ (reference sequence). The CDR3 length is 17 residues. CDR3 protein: CASSSSGVQESVYGYTF. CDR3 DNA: TGTGCCAGCAGCTCCTCCGGGGTCCAGGAGTCTGTCTATGGCTACACCTTC.

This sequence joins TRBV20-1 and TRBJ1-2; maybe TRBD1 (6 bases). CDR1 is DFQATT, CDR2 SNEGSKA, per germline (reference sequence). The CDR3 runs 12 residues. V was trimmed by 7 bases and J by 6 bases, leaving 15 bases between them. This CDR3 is CSGSDRWDGYTF. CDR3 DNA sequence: TGCAGTGGGTCCGACAGGTGGGATGGCTACACCTTC.

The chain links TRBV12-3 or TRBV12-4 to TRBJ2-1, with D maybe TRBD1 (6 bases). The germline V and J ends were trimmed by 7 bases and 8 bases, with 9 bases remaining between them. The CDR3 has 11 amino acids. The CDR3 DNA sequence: TGTGCCAGCAATGGGGGCGATGAGCAGTTCTTC. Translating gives CASNGGDEQFF.

The CDR3 here is CASSLGTGVASYNEQFF. The CDR3 coding sequence is TGTGCCAGCAGCTTAGGGACAGGGGTCGCGTCCTACAATGAGCAGTTCTTC. V gene TRBV11-3 combines with J gene TRBJ2-1; 9 bases align to TRBD1. From germline, CDR1 is SGHNT and CDR2 YENEEA. The CDR3 is 17 amino acids. V lost 1 base to trimming and J lost 1 base; unmatched junction nucleotides: 5.